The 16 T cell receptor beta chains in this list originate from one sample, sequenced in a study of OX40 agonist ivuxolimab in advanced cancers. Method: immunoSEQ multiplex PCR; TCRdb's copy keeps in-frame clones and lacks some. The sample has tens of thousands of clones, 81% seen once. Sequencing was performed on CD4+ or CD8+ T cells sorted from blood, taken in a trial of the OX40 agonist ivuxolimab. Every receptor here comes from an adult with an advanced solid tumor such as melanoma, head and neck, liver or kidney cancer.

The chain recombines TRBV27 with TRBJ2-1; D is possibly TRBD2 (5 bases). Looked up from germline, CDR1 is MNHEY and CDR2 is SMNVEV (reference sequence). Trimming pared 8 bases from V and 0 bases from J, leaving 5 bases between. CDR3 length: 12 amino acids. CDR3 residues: CASAGSYNEQFF. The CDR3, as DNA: TGTGCCAGCGCGGGCTCCTACAATGAGCAGTTCTTC.

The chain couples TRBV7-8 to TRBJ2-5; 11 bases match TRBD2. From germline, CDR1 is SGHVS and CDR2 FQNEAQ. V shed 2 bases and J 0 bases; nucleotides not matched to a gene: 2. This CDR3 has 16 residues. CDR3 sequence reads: CASSLWTSGYQETQYF. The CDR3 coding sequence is TGTGCCAGCAGCTTATGGACTAGCGGGTACCAAGAGACCCAGTACTTC.

The CDR3 nucleotides read TGCAGCGTTGGGGGACATGGAATCGGGGAGCTGTTTTTT. It encodes CSVGGHGIGELFF. The chain links TRBV29-1 to TRBJ2-2; maybe TRBD1 (6 bases). CDR1 SQVTM and CDR2 ANQGSEA come from the germline V gene. The CDR3 is 13 amino acids. Trimming took 4 bases from V and 7 from J, leaving 13 bases between them.

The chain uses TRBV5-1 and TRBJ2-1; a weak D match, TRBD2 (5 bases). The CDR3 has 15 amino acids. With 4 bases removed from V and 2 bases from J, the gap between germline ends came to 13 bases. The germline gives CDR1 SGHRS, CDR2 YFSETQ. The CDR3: CASSPVLGTYNEQFF. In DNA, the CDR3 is TGCGCCAGCAGCCCTGTACTAGGAACCTACAATGAGCAGTTCTTC.

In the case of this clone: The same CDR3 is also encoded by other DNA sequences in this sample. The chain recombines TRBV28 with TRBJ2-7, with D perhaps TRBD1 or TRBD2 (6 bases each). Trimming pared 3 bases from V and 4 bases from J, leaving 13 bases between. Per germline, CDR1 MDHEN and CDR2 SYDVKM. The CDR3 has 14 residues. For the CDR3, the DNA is TGTGCCAGCAGTTTTCGGGGGCCCTCTTACGAGCAGTACTTC. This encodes CASSFRGPSYEQYF.

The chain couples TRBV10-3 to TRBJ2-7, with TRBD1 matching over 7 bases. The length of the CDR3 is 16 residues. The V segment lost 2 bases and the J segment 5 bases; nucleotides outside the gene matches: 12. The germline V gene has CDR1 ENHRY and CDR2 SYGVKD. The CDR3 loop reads CAISEVGTGAGDEQYF. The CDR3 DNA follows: TGTGCCATCAGTGAGGTAGGAACAGGGGCTGGGGACGAGCAGTACTTC.

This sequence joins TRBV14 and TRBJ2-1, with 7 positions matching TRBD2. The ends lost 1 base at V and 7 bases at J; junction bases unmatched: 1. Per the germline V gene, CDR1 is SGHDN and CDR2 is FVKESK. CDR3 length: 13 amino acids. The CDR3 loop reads CASSQAGGNEQFF. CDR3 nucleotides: TGTGCCAGCAGCCAAGCGGGGGGAAATGAGCAGTTCTTC.

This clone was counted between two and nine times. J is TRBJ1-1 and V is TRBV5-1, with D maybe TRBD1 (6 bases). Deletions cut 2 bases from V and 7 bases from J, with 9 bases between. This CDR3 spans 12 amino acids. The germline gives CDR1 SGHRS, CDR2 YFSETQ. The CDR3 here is CASSFMDSEAFF. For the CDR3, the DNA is TGCGCCAGCAGCTTCATGGACAGTGAAGCTTTCTTT. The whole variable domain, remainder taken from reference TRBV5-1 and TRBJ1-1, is KAGVTQTPRYLIKTRGQQVTLSCSPISGHRSVSWYQQTPGQGLQFLFEYFSETQRNKGNFPGRFSGRQFSNSRSEMNVSTLELGDSALYLCASSFMDSEAFFGQGTRLTVV.

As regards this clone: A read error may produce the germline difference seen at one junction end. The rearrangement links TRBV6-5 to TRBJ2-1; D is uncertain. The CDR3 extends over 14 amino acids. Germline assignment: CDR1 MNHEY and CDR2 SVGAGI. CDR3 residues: CASSNSGTYNEQFF. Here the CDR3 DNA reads TGTGCCAGCAGTAACTCCGGCACGTACAATGAGCAGTTCTTC.

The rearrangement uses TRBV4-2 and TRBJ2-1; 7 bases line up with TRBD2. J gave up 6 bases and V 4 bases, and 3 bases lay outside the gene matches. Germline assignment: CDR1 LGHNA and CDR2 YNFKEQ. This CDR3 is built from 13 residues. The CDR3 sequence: CASSPREANEQFF. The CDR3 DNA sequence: TGTGCCAGCAGCCCACGGGAGGCCAATGAGCAGTTCTTC.

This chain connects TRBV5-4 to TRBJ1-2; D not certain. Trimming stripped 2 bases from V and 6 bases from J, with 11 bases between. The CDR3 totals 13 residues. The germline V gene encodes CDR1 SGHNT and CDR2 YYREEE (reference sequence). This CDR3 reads CASSFRRLDGYTF. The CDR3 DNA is TGTGCCAGCAGCTTTCGCAGGTTGGATGGCTACACCTTC.

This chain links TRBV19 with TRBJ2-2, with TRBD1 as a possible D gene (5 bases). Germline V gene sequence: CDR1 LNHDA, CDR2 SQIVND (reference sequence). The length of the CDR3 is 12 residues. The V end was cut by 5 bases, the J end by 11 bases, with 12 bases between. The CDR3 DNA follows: TGTGCCAGTAGTTTCCAGACAGCTGAGCTGTTTTTT. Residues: CASSFQTAELFF.

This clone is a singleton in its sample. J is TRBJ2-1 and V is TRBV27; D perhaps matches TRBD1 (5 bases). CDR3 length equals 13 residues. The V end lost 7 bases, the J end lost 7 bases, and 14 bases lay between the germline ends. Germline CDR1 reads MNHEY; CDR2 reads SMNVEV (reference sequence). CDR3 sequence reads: CASTQGYPNEQFF. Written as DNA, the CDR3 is TGTGCCAGCACCCAGGGTTATCCGAATGAGCAGTTCTTC.

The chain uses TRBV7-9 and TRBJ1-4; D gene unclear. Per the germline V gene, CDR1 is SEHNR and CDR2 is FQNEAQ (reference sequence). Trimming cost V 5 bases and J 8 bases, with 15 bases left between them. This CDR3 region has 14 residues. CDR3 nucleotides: TGTGCCAGCAGCCCAGCGGGAGGAGAGGAAAAACTGTTTTTT. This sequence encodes CASSPAGGEEKLFF.

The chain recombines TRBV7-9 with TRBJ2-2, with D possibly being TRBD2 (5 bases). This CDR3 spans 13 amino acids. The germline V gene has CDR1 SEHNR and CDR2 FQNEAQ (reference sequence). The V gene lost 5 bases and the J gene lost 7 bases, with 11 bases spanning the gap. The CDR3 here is CASSTSGSGELFF. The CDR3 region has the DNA TGTGCCAGCAGCACCAGCGGAAGCGGGGAGCTGTTTTTT.

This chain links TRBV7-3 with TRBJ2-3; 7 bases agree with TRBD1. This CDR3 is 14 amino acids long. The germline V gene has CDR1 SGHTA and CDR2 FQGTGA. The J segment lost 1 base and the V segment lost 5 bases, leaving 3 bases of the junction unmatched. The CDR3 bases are TGTGCCAGCAGCCCAACAGGGGGCACAGATACGCAGTATTTT. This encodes CASSPTGGTDTQYF.